This TCR beta chain was captured in a study of blood T cell repertoires in COVID-19. Study-wide background: PBMCs, B-cell-depleted T cells, or T cells provided the cDNA or gDNA that made up the material.

Deletions cut 7 bases from V and 3 bases from J, with 12 bases between. The length of the CDR3 is 13 residues. In the study's own analysis: Reference gene primer amplification yielded estimated nucleated cell counts. The repertoire was sequenced with immunoSEQ multiplex PCR; TCRdb's copy has only in-frame clones and lacks some. D and trimming come from the DNA, and the V and J calls and clone size come from that table. Among roughly 150,000 clones listed, 84% were seen once. This sequence joins TRBV12-3 or TRBV12-4 and TRBJ2-5, with D tentatively TRBD2 (5 bases). Input material: peripheral blood. This TCR was sampled from a woman of 80 years or more with COVID-19, enrolled during active disease. CDR3: CASTRTDKETQYF. For the CDR3, the DNA is TGTGCCAGCACCAGGACTGATAAAGAGACCCAGTACTTC.